The T cell receptor (beta chain) described here comes from a study of cytomegalovirus exposure and HLA in healthy donors listed by TCRdb under 2017. About the study as a whole: An earlier analysis of approximately 640 of the donors reported about 250 Gb of sequence data and 117 million unique TCR beta sequences from about 179 million T cells. About 280 gigabases of sequencing data and about 92 million unique TCR sequences made up an early release that covered nearly 650 HLA-typed donors. Of the roughly 400 genotyped donors, 70% to 90% were placed in the genetic ancestry cluster associated with self-reported Caucasian donors. The aim of the study was to test whether cataloging public T cell receptors could identify signatures of past pathogen exposure. The study used immunosequencing to profile the T cell repertoires of approximately 650 subjects and linked those repertoires to cytomegalovirus serostatus. In addition to the first cohort of several hundred subjects, a separate validation cohort of about 120 different subjects was used. To predict cytomegalovirus infection status, the study brought together high-throughput TCR immunosequencing, statistical association of individual TCRs with disease status, and machine learning. To study patterns of TCR occurrence, a later analysis re-analyzed previously published TCR beta repertoires from more than 550 donors and added high-resolution HLA genotyping. In the later analysis, no new phenotypic data were used to find candidate immune exposures; instead, reliance was placed on TCR beta sequences and their occurrence across donors. To decide whether each TCR beta V gene segment behaved as functional or pseudogenic, an earlier analysis of approximately 620 of the donors relied on high-throughput TCR beta sequencing. Donor age, sex, ethnicity and CMV serostatus were collected together with the repertoire data. A later genetic analysis used genome-wide SNP genotypes for about three fifths of the 666 donors, treating that subset as a discovery cohort. Every discovery cohort repertoire had been produced on one sequencing platform. Class I and class II HLA loci were covered by the typing at four-digit resolution. Typing coverage varied by locus: 629-630 donors for A, B, C, DRB1 and DQB1; more than 500 for DQA1; over 600 for DPA1; some 470 for DPB1. Roughly 5 DR-DQ haplotypes were treated as single units for association and clustering because of strong linkage in the cohort. Among about 400 genotyped donors of the cohort, an average of approximately 220,000 unique TCR beta nucleotide sequences was sequenced per donor, of which approximately 18% were non-productive. Summary of the overall study and its limitations: A later analysis found that HLA-associated TCR beta chains were more clonally expanded and had lower generation probabilities than equally common non-associated chains. Three of the identified cytomegalovirus-associated TCR beta chains were confirmed in vitro to be specific for cytomegalovirus antigens. In a later analysis, around 17,000 TCR beta sequences were associated with specific HLA alleles at a false discovery rate of 0.05. In an earlier analysis of about 550 of the donors, most TCR beta V segments were observed in productive rearrangements about 87% or about 30% of the time, broadly matching IMGT annotations. In a later genetic analysis, fewer N-insertions in productive TCRs were reported among donors in an Asian-associated ancestry cluster than the approximately 670-donor mean. A further reported finding was that TCR beta sequences accurately predicted the HLA-A and HLA-B alleles for most subjects in the first cohort. The authors suggested that the approach could potentially be extended to other disease states and immunological phenotypes. Cytomegalovirus status was reported to be diagnosed by the classifier with high specificity and sensitivity in both the original and validation cohorts. Strong co-occurrence of HLA alleles, especially DR and DQ, made assigning TCR associations to individual alleles difficult. According to a later analysis, most CMV-associated TCR beta chains appeared to be HLA-restricted, and the HLA associations seemed to be driven largely by CMV exposure. A later analysis reported that several top co-occurrence clusters appeared linked to parvovirus B19, influenza, CMV and Epstein-Barr virus. In a later analysis, the rate of TCR association differed among HLA loci, with DRB1 alleles having the most associated TCRs and HLA-C alleles having the fewest. Because counts were too low, roughly 16 rarely observed V segments, including chromosome 9 orphons, were excluded from the earlier analysis of several hundred of the donors. While some public TCRs were present in many individuals, most TCR sequences turned up only very rarely across donors. Linkage disequilibrium might explain the correlated functional status among segregating V segments, but an unknown experimental factor could not be excluded. In a later genetic analysis, a missense DCLRE1C variant was associated with V-gene and J-gene trimming of TCR beta chains, and the association was replicated in an independent cohort. A cluster of highly shared sequence variants was judged likely to be a technical artifact of the sequencing pipeline. HLA typing was unavailable for some donors at each locus, so association tests used only the typed subset. Some IMGT-functional V segments, including TRBV6-2 and TRBV6-3, could not be told apart with the 87-base-pair reads, so those segments were excluded. For the cohort, immune exposure information was limited to CMV serostatus. The study listed approximately 150 TCR beta chains as associated with cytomegalovirus. In this cohort, only TCR beta chains were sequenced, and detectable features were limited by the absence of alpha or paired-chain data. Roughly uniform sequencing depth across donors was assumed in presence/absence analyses, although this assumption may not hold.

About this clone itself: Its antigen is currently not known. Base qualities are missing; no much larger clone stands one base away.

The cohort was made up of roughly 670 healthy bone marrow donors. All cohort members were sampled while nominally healthy, although unrecorded immune exposures were likely present. The donor was CMV seronegative and belonged to the group of 350 or so seronegative cohort members. A peripheral blood sample was provided by each donor, and peripheral blood mononuclear cells were used for TCR beta sequencing. Genomic DNA extraction from the blood cell samples was performed with the Qiagen DNeasy Blood Extraction Kit. The protocol used for the library was the immunoSEQ multiplex PCR assay. For the multiplex PCR, a mixture combining 60 forward primers for TCR Vbeta segments and 13 reverse primers for TCR Jbeta segments was used. Amplification of the CDR3 region of rearranged TCR beta genes was performed with a multiplex PCR assay on genomic DNA. Amplified TCR beta libraries were sequenced as 87-base-pair reads on the Illumina HiSeq System. As for the original processing: A later analysis counted approximately 76 million unique TCR beta chains across the 690 or so repertoires, and some 11 million of these chains were shared by at least two donors. A nearest-neighbor algorithm error-corrected the raw reads and collapsed the reads into unique sequences, merging closely related sequences to remove PCR and sequencing errors. CDR3 sequences were aligned to IMGT reference sequences to assign V, D and J gene segments. For a sequence to be retained, at least a six-nucleotide match to both a V gene segment and a J gene segment was required. Rearrangements were classified as productive when the CDR3 lacked stop codons and remained in frame with V and J, and all other rearrangements were classified as non-productive. CDR3 was defined by IMGT convention, running from the second conserved V-encoded cysteine to the conserved J-encoded phenylalanine. The earlier analysis of some 550 of the donors excluded any sequence lacking an unambiguous match to a single V gene segment. An earlier analysis of approximately 590 of the donors classified V segments as functional when productive rearrangements were above 56.7% and as segregating when the standard deviation between donors was above 5%. A statistical classification framework was developed to diagnose cytomegalovirus status using the catalog of TCR beta chain sequences. A later analysis assigned V and J genes by comparing TCR nucleotide sequences with IMGT/GENE-DB human TR gene sequences. Using the TCRdist pipeline, a later analysis assigned CDR3 sequences along with most-parsimonious VDJ recombination scenarios. In a later analysis, every TCR beta chain was defined by the combination of its CDR3 amino acid sequence and its V-gene family, and reads without a unique V-gene family were dropped. As a way to deal with suspected cross-contamination and a sequencing artifact, a later analysis dropped 592 nucleotide sequences that were highly shared and had low generation probability. In a later analysis, a clonal expansion index was calculated for each public chain from normalized within-repertoire ranks of inferred template counts. Generation probabilities in a later analysis came from a VDJ recombination model fitted to out-of-frame rearrangements, and those results were checked against IGoR. A later analysis scored TCR-TCR, TCR-HLA and TCR-CMV co-occurrence with hypergeometric tests, applying a repertoire-size bias correction to TCR pairs. False discovery rates were estimated in a later analysis by permuting HLA or CMV assignments 20 times. In a later analysis, co-occurring TCRs were grouped using DBSCAN, and TCRdist sequence similarity was added for clustering within HLA-allele-positive subsets. For co-occurrence clustering, repertoires with fewer than 30,000 or more than 120,000 public chains were excluded, along with roughly 5 repertoires with anomalous nucleotide sharing. TCRdb limited this immuneACCESS table to in-frame rearrangements with V and J called. A share of clones is missing; checked studies link under half to unresolved V genes, and the rest is unexplained. V, J and clone size reflect that table, while D and trimming were determined from the DNA. The sample profile shows 89,000 or so clones; under 85% of them were found once. The ten largest account for under 2.5% of the sample.

The CDR3 contains 16 residues, cysteine and phenylalanine counted. The DNA shown is the 48-base CDR3, in frame from base 1. V lost 2 bases and J lost 3 bases, and the count of bases not matched to a germline gene is 2. Based on the germline V gene, the CDR1 and CDR2 sequences are LGHNA and YSLEER. Rearrangement joined TRBV4-3 to TRBJ2-1, and 12 bases in between align with TRBD2. This receptor was obtained from a boy between 10 and 17 years old in good health and CMV-seronegative. The sequenced material came from PBMCs. In nucleotide form, the sequence is TGCGCCAGCAGCCAACTAGCGGGGGGGGACTACAATGAGCAGTTCTTC. This codes for CASSQLAGGDYNEQFF.